These 9 T cell receptor beta chains were all obtained from the same sample, sequenced in a study of PD-1 blockade in mismatch repair-deficient tumors. The repertoire was sequenced with immunoSEQ multiplex PCR; TCRdb's copy has only in-frame clones and lacks some. This table has around 100,000 clones, 60% to 85% appearing once. This material consisted of peripheral blood, taken about 13 months after starting pembrolizumab. Receptors were obtained from an adult with mismatch repair-deficient cancer.

V and J are TRBV28 and TRBJ2-7, with 10 bases matching TRBD1. V shed 6 bases, J shed 2 bases, and the junction held 4 bases outside the gene matches. CDR3 length: 14 amino acids. Germline V lookup: CDR1 MDHEN, CDR2 SYDVKM. CDR3 residues: CASRRQGATYEQYF. The CDR3 DNA follows: TGTGCCAGCAGGCGACAGGGGGCAACCTACGAGCAGTACTTC. Full variable domain (remainder filled in from reference TRBV28 and TRBJ2-7): DVKVTQSSRYLVKRTGEKVFLECVQDMDHENMFWYRQDPGLGLRLIYFSYDVKMKEKGDIPEGYSVSREKKERFSLILESASTNQTSMYLCASRRQGATYEQYFGPGTRLTVT.

The chain joins TRBV6-1 to TRBJ2-3; 8 positions match TRBD2. The germline gives CDR1 MNHNS, CDR2 SASEGT. Trimming at V came to 8 bases and at J to 1 base, leaving 5 bases not matched to a gene. This CDR3 is 14 amino acids long. The CDR3 protein is CASLVREGTDTQYF. CDR3 sequence (DNA): TGTGCCAGCCTAGTGCGGGAGGGCACAGATACGCAGTATTTT.

V usage is TRBV29-1 and J usage is TRBJ2-3; no clear D. The CDR3 runs to 10 residues. CDR1 SQVTM and CDR2 ANQGSEA come from the germline V gene. V lost 7 bases and J 2 bases, leaving 4 bases between the germline ends. In DNA, the CDR3 is TGCAGCGGGGTCACAGATACGCAGTATTTT. Translation gives CSGVTDTQYF.

This chain links TRBV5-1 with TRBJ2-5; TRBD2 aligns across 13 bases. V was pared by 4 bases and J by 11 bases, with 17 bases of the junction left unmatched. This CDR3 region has 17 residues. CDR1 and CDR2 from the germline V gene are SGHRS and YFSETQ. The CDR3 nucleotides are TGCGCCAGCAGCCAGACTGGGACTAGCGGGGTTATCTCGTCACAGTACTTC. Translated, it gives CASSQTGTSGVISSQYF.

The V call is TRBV4-1, the J call TRBJ2-7, with 7 bases identical to TRBD1. Trimming took 0 bases from V and 1 from J; bases not matched to a gene: 3. CDR1 and CDR2 (germline): MGHRA, YSYEKL. This CDR3 comprises 15 residues. CDR3 residues: CASSQEQTGSYEQYF. CDR3 in DNA: TGCGCCAGCAGCCAAGAACAGACAGGGTCCTACGAGCAGTACTTC.

CDR3 protein: CASSLGGADTQYF. The CDR3 nucleotides read TGTGCCAGCAGCTTAGGAGGGGCAGATACGCAGTATTTT. The chain employs TRBV7-8 and TRBJ2-3; the D gene could be TRBD1 or TRBD2 (5 bases each). This CDR3 region has 13 residues. V was cut by 1 base and J by 4 bases, with 6 bases left in between. CDR1 SGHVS and CDR2 FQNEAQ come from the germline V gene.

A single count supports this clone. This sequence joins TRBV21-1 and TRBJ1-1; the D segment call TRBD1 is taken from the table without a DNA check. TRBV21-1 is deemed a pseudogene. The CDR3 totals 15 residues. CDR3 protein: CASSSNRVSNTEAFF. CDR3 sequence (DNA): TGTGCCAGCAGCTCAAACAGGGTATCGAACACTGAAGCTTTCTTT.

The chain employs TRBV5-1 and TRBJ2-7; no firm D call. This CDR3 contains 11 residues. The germline CDR1 and CDR2 sequences are SGHRS and YFSETQ. Deletions cut 7 bases from V and 6 bases from J, with 11 bases between. CDR3 in amino acids: CASRQETEQYF. CDR3 bases: TGCGCCAGCCGCCAGGAAACCGAGCAGTACTTC.

The chain has TRBV6-1 and TRBJ1-1, with TRBD1 matching over 8 bases. CDR3 length equals 14 residues. The germline V gene has CDR1 MNHNS and CDR2 SASEGT. V was pared by 5 bases and J by 7 bases, with 9 bases of the junction left unmatched. CDR3 protein: CASSPTGQGGEAFF. DNA for the CDR3: TGTGCCAGCAGTCCCACTGGACAGGGTGGTGAAGCTTTCTTT.